The clone carrying this TCR beta chain was seen repeatedly, ten times or more. TCR alpha and beta CDR3 regions were amplified from RNA using iRepertoire nested multiplex PCR. Each CDR3 protein gets one entry after TCRdb re-called the multiplex PCR reads with MiXCR. The sample has tens of thousands of distinct CDR3 sequences, around 37% seen once. V lost 1 base to trimming and J lost 2 bases; unmatched junction nucleotides: 4. The CDR3 runs 15 residues. Germline CDR1 reads SGHRS; CDR2 reads YFSETQ. The record originates from a study of glioma-infiltrating T cells. The clonotype originates from a human donor with low-grade glioma or glioblastoma, undergoing nonglioma brain surgery, or in good health (not recorded which). The sample comprised glioma tissue, nonneoplastic brain tissue, or PBMCs (not recorded which). This chain connects TRBV5-1 to TRBJ2-7; 9 positions agree with TRBD1. The CDR3 loop reads CASSLIGTGTYEQYF. CDR3 bases: TGCGCCAGCAGCTTGATCGGGACAGGGACCTACGAGCAGTACTTC.